One sample yielded the 29 T cell receptor beta chains listed below, sequenced in a study of beta chain features in type 1 diabetes. Regarding the study as a whole: Shorter TCRB CDR3s, moderately but significantly so, marked every one of the four CD4+ subsets in Type 1 diabetes patients.

Expressed TCRB transcripts got sequenced, as all isolated RNA was reverse transcribed. The method was immunoSEQ multiplex PCR; TCRdb's version includes in-frame clones alone and lacks a portion of them. The profile shows about 660,000 clones, roughly an eighth of them singletons. These receptors lack a known antigen. The specimen sequenced was naive CD4+ T cells from blood. The receptors were gathered from a man in his late teens or twenties with type 1 diabetes.

J is TRBJ1-6 and V is TRBV30; D is unresolved. The CDR3 runs 12 residues. V lost 4 bases, J lost 6 bases, and 7 bases lay in between. Germline V CDR1 and CDR2: GTSNPN, SVGIG (reference sequence). The CDR3 protein is CAWKLGNSPLHF. The CDR3 region has the DNA TGTGCCTGGAAGTTGGGTAATTCACCCCTCCACTTT.

This chain joins TRBV5-1 and TRBJ2-5; D is unclear. Germline assignment: CDR1 SGHRS and CDR2 YFSETQ. This CDR3 has 13 residues. Trimming removed 0 bases from V and 3 bases from J, with 6 bases in between. CDR3 sequence reads: CASSLGNEETQYF. The DNA of the CDR3 is TGCGCCAGCAGCTTGGGGAACGAAGAGACCCAGTACTTC.

V gene TRBV28 combines with J gene TRBJ1-1, with TRBD1 matching 9 bases. The CDR3 loop spans 15 amino acids. The ends lost 5 bases at V and 7 bases at J; junction bases unmatched: 11. Germline V CDR1 and CDR2: MDHEN, SYDVKM. CDR3 DNA sequence: TGTGCCAGCAGTATCCTCGGGACAGGGAGCCTTGAAGCTTTCTTT. Translated: CASSILGTGSLEAFF.

The chain recombines TRBV5-1 with TRBJ2-3; D gene uncertain. Per germline, CDR1 SGHRS and CDR2 YFSETQ. V gave up 0 bases and J gave up 6 bases, with 11 bases separating them. The CDR3 loop spans 14 amino acids. The CDR3 DNA reads TGCGCCAGCAGCTTGGGCGTGCAAGCCGATACGCAGTATTTT. It translates to CASSLGVQADTQYF. Full variable domain (outside the CDR3, taken from reference TRBV5-1 and TRBJ2-3): KAGVTQTPRYLIKTRGQQVTLSCSPISGHRSVSWYQQTPGQGLQFLFEYFSETQRNKGNFPGRFSGRQFSNSRSEMNVSTLELGDSALYLCASSLGVQADTQYFGPGTRLTVL.

The chain employs TRBV6-5 and TRBJ2-7; no firm D call. The V end lost 0 bases, the J end lost 2 bases, and 14 bases lay between the germline ends. This CDR3 has 16 amino acids. CDR1 and CDR2 (germline): MNHEY, SVGAGI. The CDR3: CASSYSKLGVTYEQYF. CDR3 coding DNA: TGTGCCAGCAGTTACTCGAAACTCGGCGTCACCTACGAGCAGTACTTC.

The J gene is TRBJ2-1, the V gene TRBV6-5; 14 bases align to TRBD2. The J segment lost 7 bases and the V segment lost 3 bases, leaving 5 bases of the junction unmatched. The germline V gene encodes CDR1 MNHEY and CDR2 SVGAGI. The CDR3 extends over 16 amino acids. CDR3 sequence: CASSYFGTSGSNEQFF. CDR3 nucleotides: TGTGCCAGCAGTTATTTCGGGACTAGCGGGAGTAATGAGCAGTTCTTC.

The V call is TRBV5-1, the J call TRBJ2-1; 11 bases are a match to TRBD1. CDR1 and CDR2 from the germline V gene are SGHRS and YFSETQ. The V and J ends lost 4 bases and 9 bases, in that order; junction bases with no gene match: 9. There are 15 residues in the CDR3. The CDR3 DNA sequence: TGCGCCAGCAGCGTACCGGGACAGGGGGTCGGTGAGCAGTTCTTC. This sequence encodes CASSVPGQGVGEQFF.

Written as DNA, the CDR3 is TGTGCCAGCATTCTGGGGAACAGCCCGAACACTGAAGCTTTCTTT. Protein product: CASILGNSPNTEAFF. The chain combines TRBV11-1 with TRBJ1-1; D call uncertain. V lost 7 bases and J lost 1, with 16 bases in between. Germline CDR1 is SGHAT and CDR2 is FQDESV (reference sequence). The CDR3 extends over 15 amino acids.

This chain uses TRBV7-2 with TRBJ1-4; D may be TRBD1 (6 bases). The CDR3 runs 15 residues. V shed 5 bases and J shed 3 bases, with 13 bases lying between them. Germline CDR1 SGHTA, CDR2 FQGNSA. The CDR3 reads CASSPGGAANEKLFF. In DNA, the CDR3 is TGTGCCAGCAGCCCTGGGGGGGCGGCTAATGAAAAACTGTTTTTT.

This clone was counted a few times. The CDR3 coding sequence is TGTGCCAGCAGTTACTCAGACAGGGTGATTTACGAGCAGTACTTC. Its protein product is CASSYSDRVIYEQYF. The gene calls are TRBV6-5 and TRBJ2-7; 7 bases map to TRBD1. CDR3 size: 15 residues. The V gene's germline CDR1 is MNHEY and CDR2 SVGAGI. Unmatched junction bases numbered 6, after V lost 0 bases and J lost 4 bases.

In this sample, this clone turned up a few times. The chain uses TRBV5-1 and TRBJ2-5; D may be TRBD1 (6 bases). Germline-derived CDR1 and CDR2 are SGHRS and YFSETQ. Trimming took 2 bases from V and 1 from J, leaving 9 bases between them. The CDR3 runs 14 residues. CDR3 residues: CASSFGDTQETQYF. CDR3 nucleotide sequence: TGCGCCAGCAGCTTTGGGGACACCCAAGAGACCCAGTACTTC.

This chain joins TRBV18 and TRBJ2-6; D is unclear. Trimming pared 3 bases from V and 0 bases from J, leaving 15 bases between. The CDR3 is 18 amino acids. Germline-derived CDR1 and CDR2 are KGHSH and LQKENI. CDR3 sequence (DNA): TGTGCCAGCTCACCCCTACAACGGCCGCACTCTGGGGCCAACGTCCTGACTTTC. Translating it yields CASSPLQRPHSGANVLTF. The full variable domain, with the rest looked up from reference TRBV18 and TRBJ2-6, is NAGVMQNPRHLVRRRGQEARLRCSPMKGHSHVYWYRQLPEEGLKFMVYLQKENIIDESGMPKERFSAEFPKEGPSILRIQQVVRGDSAAYFCASSPLQRPHSGANVLTFGAGSRLTVL.

This clone came up a few times. The V gene is TRBV5-6, the J gene TRBJ1-5; D uncertain. Germline-derived CDR1 and CDR2 are SGHDT and YYEEEE. V was clipped by 4 bases and J by 6 bases, with 14 bases between them. CDR3 length equals 14 residues. In DNA, the CDR3 is TGTGCCAGCAGCCTCGGACTGGGGTCTCAGCCCCAGCATTTT. It is translated as CASSLGLGSQPQHF.

Only a few counts were recorded for this clone. The CDR3 spells CASSLGASVSDTQYF. The CDR3 DNA reads TGTGCCAGCAGCTTAGGAGCATCCGTGTCTGATACGCAGTATTTT. V gene TRBV7-6 combines with J gene TRBJ2-3, with unresolved D. This CDR3 spans 15 amino acids. V lost 1 base to trimming and J lost 6 bases, with 14 bases between them. Germline-derived CDR1 and CDR2 are SGHVS and FNYEAQ.

The genes are TRBV9 and TRBJ2-1, with D hard to call. Germline assignment: CDR1 SGDLS and CDR2 YYNGEE. Trimming removed 2 bases at V and 6 bases at J, with 15 bases between. There are 15 residues in the CDR3. CDR3 sequence: CASSVSVVVANEQFF. The CDR3 nucleotides are TGTGCCAGCAGCGTTTCCGTGGTGGTAGCCAATGAGCAGTTCTTC. The whole variable domain, remainder taken from reference TRBV9 and TRBJ2-1, is DSGVTQTPKHLITATGQRVTLRCSPRSGDLSVYWYQQSLDQGLQFLIQYYNGEERAKGNILERFSAQQFPDLHSELNLSSLELGDSALYFCASSVSVVVANEQFFGPGTRLTVL.

The sample holds one count of this clone. This sequence joins TRBV7-2 and TRBJ1-2; TRBD1 matches at 7 bases. V was clipped by 5 bases and J by 6 bases; unmatched bases: 15. The CDR3 runs to 16 residues. Germline values: CDR1 SGHTA, CDR2 FQGNSA. The CDR3 here is CASSTYAPQGLNGYTF. CDR3 in DNA: TGTGCCAGCAGCACTTACGCGCCACAGGGGCTTAATGGCTACACCTTC.

The rearrangement links TRBV29-1 to TRBJ1-2; D possibly corresponds to TRBD1 (5 bases). Trimming removed 3 bases at V and 8 bases at J, with 10 bases between. This CDR3 spans 11 amino acids. Germline V CDR1 and CDR2: SQVTM, ANQGSEA. The CDR3 coding sequence is TGCAGCGTTGATCCCAGGGAGGGCTACACCTTC. This translates into CSVDPREGYTF.

This clone turned up a few times. The V and J genes are TRBV6-5 and TRBJ2-1, with D perhaps matching TRBD2 (5 bases). V dropped 4 bases and J dropped 6 bases, with 13 bases sitting between them. In germline, CDR1 is MNHEY, CDR2 SVGAGI. CDR3 length: 14 residues. CDR3 sequence: CASSSPTGSNEQFF. The CDR3 coding sequence is TGTGCCAGCAGTTCCCCCACGGGAAGCAATGAGCAGTTCTTC.

The table lists this clone with a count of one. The chain uses TRBV9 and TRBJ2-5; possibly TRBD1 or TRBD2 for D (7 bases each). Germline values: CDR1 SGDLS, CDR2 YYNGEE. The V end lost 4 bases, the J end lost 4 bases, and 14 bases lay between the germline ends. The CDR3 consists of 14 residues. In DNA, the CDR3 is TGTGCCAGCAGCCCCAGGGGGGAGGGAGAGACCCAGTACTTC. Translation gives CASSPRGEGETQYF.

Turning to this clone: The same CDR3 also results from other DNA sequences found in this sample. This rearrangement joins TRBV5-1 to TRBJ2-7; D possibly corresponds to TRBD2 (6 bases). The germline CDR1 and CDR2 sequences are SGHRS and YFSETQ. The V and J ends lost 0 bases and 5 bases respectively, with 12 bases between them. There are 14 residues in the CDR3. The CDR3 reads CASSLGRTGDEQYF. CDR3 DNA sequence: TGCGCCAGCAGCTTGGGCCGGACGGGGGACGAGCAGTACTTC.

This clone was recorded a few times. This CDR3 is CAGGRGQGYSGANVLTF. The DNA for the CDR3 is TGTGCCGGTGGTAGGGGACAGGGATACTCTGGGGCCAACGTCCTGACTTTC. J is TRBJ2-6 and V is TRBV7-2; 9 bases fit TRBD1. Germline-derived CDR1 and CDR2 are SGHTA and FQGNSA. After removal of 11 bases from V and 0 bases from J, the junction contained 11 bases not matched to a gene. The CDR3 is 17 residues long.

This clone was observed a few times. CDR3 nucleotide sequence: TGTGCCAGCAGCCACAACAGGGACGAGCAGTACTTC. Translating it yields CASSHNRDEQYF. The chain carries TRBV11-1 and TRBJ2-7, with a tentative D call TRBD1 (6 bases). Germline V gives CDR1 SGHAT, CDR2 FQDESV (reference sequence). The CDR3 covers 12 residues. V lost 5 bases and J 5 bases, leaving 10 bases between the germline ends. The full variable domain, its missing parts supplied by reference TRBV11-1 and TRBJ2-7, is EAEVAQSPRYKITEKSQAVAFWCDPISGHATLYWYRQILGQGPELLVQFQDESVVDDSQLPKDRFSAERLKGVDSTLKIQPAELGDSAMYLCASSHNRDEQYFGPGTRLTVT.

This clone was detected only a few times. The chain has TRBV7-2 and TRBJ1-2; D gene unclear. CDR1 is SGHTA and CDR2 is FQGNSA in the germline V gene. V lost 4 bases and J lost 7, with 7 bases in between. This CDR3 contains 11 residues. The DNA for the CDR3 is TGTGCCAGCAGCTCAAGGGTTGGCTACACCTTC. It encodes CASSSRVGYTF. The whole variable domain, remainder taken from reference TRBV7-2 and TRBJ1-2, is GAGVSQSPSNKVTEKGKDVELRCDPISGHTALYWYRQSLGQGLEFLIYFQGNSAPDKSGLPSDRFSAERTGGSVSTLTIQRTQQEDSAVYLCASSSRVGYTFGSGTRLTVV.

This chain joins TRBV6-5 and TRBJ1-3; TRBD1 matches 7 bases. V lost 4 bases to trimming and J lost 3 bases; unmatched junction nucleotides: 3. CDR1 and CDR2 from the germline V gene are MNHEY and SVGAGI. The CDR3 sequence is 14 residues long. The CDR3, as DNA: TGTGCCAGCAGTTCCTACAGGGGTGGAAACACCATATATTTT. Its protein is CASSSYRGGNTIYF.

Written as DNA, the CDR3 is TGTGCCAGCAACAGGGCGTCCGATACGCAGTATTTT. It translates to CASNRASDTQYF. This chain links TRBV9 with TRBJ2-3, with D possibly TRBD1 on 6 matching bases. The V gene lost 6 bases and the J gene lost 6 bases, with 11 bases spanning the gap. Germline V gene lookup returns CDR1 SGDLS and CDR2 YYNGEE. The CDR3 loop spans 12 amino acids.

The sample holds a few counts of this clone. The chain carries TRBV30 and TRBJ2-1; unclear D gene. The CDR3 extends over 12 amino acids. Trimming left V 0 bases short and J 8 bases short, with 8 bases between. CDR1 and CDR2 (germline): GTSNPN, SVGIG (reference sequence). Here the CDR3 reads CAWSVLGYEQFF. CDR3 DNA sequence: TGTGCCTGGAGTGTACTCGGCTATGAGCAGTTCTTC.

This clone came up a few times. The chain employs TRBV9 and TRBJ1-1, with a tentative D call TRBD1 (5 bases). Trimming took off 0 bases at V and 6 bases at J, with 12 bases between the two ends. The CDR3 has 14 amino acids. CDR1 SGDLS and CDR2 YYNGEE come from the germline V gene. CDR3 nucleotide sequence: TGTGCCAGCAGCGTAGACTTCGGACAAGCTGAAGCTTTCTTT. Translation gives CASSVDFGQAEAFF.

This clone was counted a few times. This chain connects TRBV18 to TRBJ2-7, with D maybe TRBD2 (5 bases). V was pared by 3 bases and J by 2 bases, with 11 bases between. The CDR3 sequence is 14 residues long. Per the germline V gene, CDR1 is KGHSH and CDR2 is LQKENI. CDR3 nucleotides: TGTGCCAGCTCACCTAAACTAGTAACCTACGAGCAGTACTTC. This translates into CASSPKLVTYEQYF.

The J gene is TRBJ2-5, the V gene TRBV19; no definite D call. Germline V CDR1 and CDR2: LNHDA, SQIVND (reference sequence). The V end was cut by 4 bases, the J end by 0 bases, with 9 bases between. CDR3 size: 14 residues. The CDR3 loop reads CASSTPRHQETQYF. CDR3 DNA: TGTGCCAGTAGTACCCCGCGGCACCAAGAGACCCAGTACTTC.